One sample yielded the 16 T cell receptor beta chains listed below, sequenced in a study of blood T cells in healthy people across ages. Primed by a sample-barcoded 5' primer and a J-beta primer mix, a second PCR proceeded for about 7 to 12 cycles. A single record per CDR3 protein comes from TCRdb applying MiXCR to the 5' RACE reads. Among 650,000 to 800,000 distinct CDR3 sequences listed, more than 45% were seen once. The material sequenced was blood. The receptors stem from a woman of 80 years or more in good health.

Comments on this clonotype: A single base separates this from a much larger clone, so it may be a read error. The chain couples TRBV12-3 or TRBV12-4 to TRBJ2-3, with D perhaps matching TRBD2 (6 bases). CDR3 length equals 15 residues. V shed 3 bases and J shed 2 bases, with 12 bases lying between them. The CDR3 DNA follows: TGTGCCAGCAGTTTGCGGCGGGGACCCACAGATACGCAGTATTTT. Translated, it gives CASSLRRGPTDTQYF.

The V and J genes are TRBV29-1 and TRBJ2-3; possibly TRBD2 for D (5 bases). Per the germline V gene, CDR1 is SQVTM and CDR2 is ANQGSEA. The ends were cut back, 6 bases at V and 7 bases at J, with 14 bases in the middle. This CDR3 spans 12 amino acids. The CDR3 region is CSVVTNRYTQYF. For the CDR3, the DNA is TGCAGCGTAGTGACTAACCGCTATACGCAGTATTTT.

The V call is TRBV5-1, the J call TRBJ2-3; D is uncertain. Trimming removed 0 bases at V and 5 bases at J, with 7 bases between. Germline V gene data show CDR1 as SGHRS and CDR2 as YFSETQ. This CDR3 spans 13 amino acids. CDR3 coding DNA: TGCGCCAGCAGCTTGGCCGTGGAAGATACGCAGTATTTT. This gives the protein CASSLAVEDTQYF.

The genes are TRBV12-5 and TRBJ1-2; 10 bases align to TRBD1. The CDR3 length is 16 residues. The germline V gene has CDR1 LGHNT and CDR2 FRNRAP. V was pared by 3 bases and J by 4 bases, with 8 bases of the junction left unmatched. As DNA, the CDR3 is TGTGCTAGTGGTTTAACCTCGACAGGGGGCACCTATGGCTACACCTTC. It yields the protein CASGLTSTGGTYGYTF.

The table lists this clonotype with a count of one. The chain recombines TRBV29-1 with TRBJ2-5; 9 bases map to TRBD1. TRBJ2-7 matches the DNA end more closely, so the J call is doubtful. This CDR3 has 13 residues. Germline V gives CDR1 SQVTM, CDR2 ANQGSEA. The CDR3 nucleotides read TGCAGCGTCCGCCGGGACAGGGTCAACGAGCAGTACTTC. The encoded protein is CSVRRDRVNEQYF.

This clonotype was recorded many times. The chain joins TRBV20-1 to TRBJ2-7, with 11 bases identical to TRBD2. There are 17 residues in the CDR3. V dropped 4 bases and J dropped 5; count of bases not matched to a gene: 16. Germline loops: CDR1 DFQATT, CDR2 SNEGSKA (reference sequence). The CDR3 protein is CSAIRAGLAVLGHEQYF. The CDR3, as DNA: TGCAGTGCTATCAGAGCGGGACTAGCGGTATTAGGGCACGAGCAGTACTTC.

The chain uses TRBV10-3 and TRBJ1-2; tentatively, D is TRBD1 (5 bases). CDR1 and CDR2 (germline): ENHRY, SYGVKD. Trimming took 10 bases from V and 1 from J, leaving 13 bases between them. The CDR3 has 13 residues. As DNA, the CDR3 is TGTGCCAGCGGGGGGAAGGTTAACTATGGCTACACCTTC. It specifies CASGGKVNYGYTF.

A word on this clonotype: A much larger clone differs by one base, so this may be a read error. The gene calls are TRBV12-3 or TRBV12-4 and TRBJ1-2; no clear D gene. The CDR3 is 13 residues long. The V gene lost 5 bases and the J gene lost 5 bases, with 12 bases spanning the gap. CDR3: CASSVIPDYGYTF. CDR3 DNA sequence: TGTGCCAGCAGTGTGATCCCGGATTATGGCTACACCTTC.

This clonotype was found many times. This chain's CDR3 is CSASTGGENGYTF. The CDR3 coding sequence is TGCAGTGCCTCGACAGGGGGCGAGAATGGCTACACCTTC. V is TRBV20-1 and J is TRBJ1-2, with 10 nucleotides matching TRBD1. J lost 6 bases, V lost 6 bases, and 7 bases had no gene match. The CDR3 spans 13 residues. The germline V gene has CDR1 DFQATT and CDR2 SNEGSKA (reference sequence).

On this clonotype itself: A read error is possible here, since a much larger clone lies one base away. V gene TRBV9 combines with J gene TRBJ2-1; TRBD2 agrees at 9 bases. The ends lost 1 base at V and 9 bases at J; junction bases unmatched: 11. The length of the CDR3 is 16 residues. Germline loops: CDR1 SGDLS, CDR2 YYNGEE. The CDR3 spells CASSVRTSDGSGEQFF. For the CDR3, the DNA is TGTGCCAGCAGCGTACGGACTAGCGACGGATCCGGTGAGCAGTTCTTC. Together with reference TRBV9 and TRBJ2-1, the CDR3 gives the full variable domain: DSGVTQTPKHLITATGQRVTLRCSPRSGDLSVYWYQQSLDQGLQFLIQYYNGEERAKGNILERFSAQQFPDLHSELNLSSLELGDSALYFCASSVRTSDGSGEQFFGPGTRLTVL.

The chain has TRBV3-1 and TRBJ1-3; D ambiguous. The V and J ends lost 5 bases and 2 bases respectively, with 7 bases between them. This CDR3 has 13 amino acids. In germline, CDR1 is LGHDT, CDR2 YNNKEL (reference sequence). The CDR3 DNA sequence: TGTGCCAGCAGCGCCACCACTGGAAACACCATATATTTT. Its protein product is CASSATTGNTIYF. Using reference TRBV3-1 and TRBJ1-3 for the parts outside the CDR3, the full variable domain is DTAVSQTPKYLVTQMGNDKSIKCEQNLGHDTMYWYKQDSKKFLKIMFSYNNKELIINETVPNRFSPKSPDKAHLNLHINSLELGDSAVYFCASSATTGNTIYFGEGSWLTVV.

The sample holds many counts of this clonotype. The rearrangement joins TRBV2 to TRBJ1-2, with D hard to call. Trimming took 7 bases from V and 5 from J, leaving 14 bases between them. The CDR3 loop spans 13 amino acids. Germline CDR1 is SNHLY and CDR2 is FYNNEI. CDR3: CASTEGQPYGYTF. CDR3 bases: TGTGCCAGCACCGAGGGTCAGCCTTATGGCTACACCTTC. Filled out from reference TRBV2 and TRBJ1-2, the complete variable domain reads EPEVTQTPSHQVTQMGQEVILRCVPISNHLYFYWYRQILGQKVEFLVSFYNNEISEKSEIFDDQFSVERPDGSNFTLKIRSTKLEDSAMYFCASTEGQPYGYTFGSGTRLTVV.

The chain has TRBV29-1 and TRBJ1-5; 7 bases map to TRBD1. In germline, CDR1 is SQVTM, CDR2 ANQGSEA. The CDR3 has 13 residues. The V gene end was trimmed by 6 bases and the J gene end by 6 bases; junction bases not matched to a gene: 8. The CDR3 DNA reads TGCAGCGTGCCCGGGACAGCCGGTCAGCCCCAGCATTTT. As protein: CSVPGTAGQPQHF.

As for this clonotype: This sequence may be a read error, since a much larger clone differs from it by one base. The V gene is TRBV3-1, the J gene TRBJ2-3, with D possibly TRBD2 on 6 matching bases. The germline V gene has CDR1 LGHDT and CDR2 YNNKEL (reference sequence). The ends were cut back, 7 bases at V and 4 bases at J, with 15 bases in the middle. This CDR3 contains 14 residues. The CDR3 sequence: CASIPAGRPDTQYF. The CDR3 nucleotides read TGTGCCAGCATCCCGGCAGGGAGGCCAGATACGCAGTATTTT.

The V gene is TRBV2, the J gene TRBJ2-1, with D maybe TRBD1 (6 bases). The germline CDR1 and CDR2 sequences are SNHLY and FYNNEI. The CDR3 is 13 residues long. V was pared by 5 bases and J by 9 bases, with 14 bases between. CDR3 coding DNA: TGTGCCAGCAGTTCGGGACAAGTGAGTGAGCAGTTCTTC. Protein: CASSSGQVSEQFF.

The V call is TRBV7-9, the J call TRBJ2-2; TRBD2 might be the D (6 bases). V lost 6 bases and J lost 10, with 18 bases in between. The CDR3 consists of 14 residues. Per germline, CDR1 SEHNR and CDR2 FQNEAQ (reference sequence). For the CDR3, the DNA is TGTGCCAGCAGTTCACGGGACTTGGGCGCGGAGCTGTTTTTT. Encoded protein: CASSSRDLGAELFF.